A single sample is the source of the 11 T cell receptor beta chains below, sequenced in a study of OX40 agonist ivuxolimab in advanced cancers. Libraries were prepared by immunoSEQ multiplex PCR; TCRdb keeps only in-frame clonotypes and omits some of them. Of tens of thousands of clones listed, roughly four fifths are singletons. The source was CD4+ or CD8+ T cells sorted from blood, collected in a trial of the OX40 agonist ivuxolimab. Receptors were obtained from an adult with an advanced solid tumor such as melanoma, head and neck, liver or kidney cancer.

This rearrangement joins TRBV11-3 to TRBJ1-1, with no clear D. Germline lookup yields CDR1 SGHNT and CDR2 YENEEA. The CDR3 spans 16 residues. V was cut by 0 bases and J by 6 bases, with 17 bases left in between. This chain's CDR3 is CASSLEFSGGFSEAFF. The CDR3 nucleotides read TGTGCCAGCAGCTTAGAGTTCTCAGGTGGATTCTCTGAAGCTTTCTTT. Variable domain in full (rest from reference TRBV11-3 and TRBJ1-1): EAGVVQSPRYKIIEKKQPVAFWCNPISGHNTLYWYLQNLGQGPELLIRYENEEAVDDSQLPKDRFSAERLKGVDSTLKIQPAELGDSAVYLCASSLEFSGGFSEAFFGQGTRLTVV.

V gene TRBV2 combines with J gene TRBJ2-2, with 10 bases lining up with TRBD2. The germline CDR1 and CDR2 sequences are SNHLY and FYNNEI. V lost 7 bases and J lost 6; bases outside the gene matches: 5. The CDR3 runs 14 residues. The DNA for the CDR3 is TGTGCCAGCACTGCAGGACTAGCGGCCGGGGAGCTGTTTTTT. Translation: CASTAGLAAGELFF.

The CDR3 nucleotides read TGTGCCAGCAGCTTGGGTCGCGGGGGGACACAAGAGACCCAGTACTTC. Its translation is CASSLGRGGTQETQYF. The chain joins TRBV5-6 to TRBJ2-5; TRBD2 agrees at 8 bases. Germline V gives CDR1 SGHDT, CDR2 YYEEEE. The CDR3 length is 16 residues. J gave up 2 bases and V 0 bases, and 6 bases lay outside the gene matches.

The genes are TRBV29-1 and TRBJ2-5; TRBD1 is a possible D gene (8 bases). The CDR3 is made up of 14 amino acids. Germline V CDR1 and CDR2: SQVTM, ANQGSEA. V lost 4 bases, J lost 5 bases, and 17 bases lay in between. CDR3 loop: CSVAGQGGKETQYF. CDR3 coding DNA: TGCAGCGTTGCCGGACAGGGAGGGAAGGAGACCCAGTACTTC.

The chain has TRBV18 and TRBJ2-3; the match to TRBD2 covers 15 bases. The V gene end was trimmed by 0 bases and the J gene end by 4 bases; junction bases not matched to a gene: 5. This CDR3 has 18 residues. CDR1 is KGHSH, CDR2 LQKENI, per germline. Here the CDR3 DNA reads TGTGCCAGCTCACCACCAGGACTAGCGGGGGGGCTGGCAGATACGCAGTATTTT. Translating it yields CASSPPGLAGGLADTQYF.

The chain employs TRBV7-2 and TRBJ2-7, with TRBD2 matching over 8 bases. The CDR3 is 15 residues long. Germline-derived CDR1 and CDR2 are SGHTA and FQGNSA. V gave up 5 bases and J gave up 3 bases; unmatched junction bases: 9. DNA of the CDR3: TGTGCCAGCAGCCGTTCCAGCGGGGGTTTCTACGAGCAGTACTTC. Translation: CASSRSSGGFYEQYF.

This clone was seen more than once but under ten times. The genes are TRBV28 and TRBJ1-5; TRBD1 is a possible D gene (5 bases). Germline assignment: CDR1 MDHEN and CDR2 SYDVKM. The CDR3 has 14 amino acids. V lost 3 bases and J 7 bases, leaving 13 bases between the germline ends. CDR3 residues: CASSFPGDGQPQHF. CDR3 DNA: TGTGCCAGCAGTTTCCCCGGGGACGGCCAGCCCCAGCATTTT.

V and J are TRBV18 and TRBJ1-5, with TRBD1 identical over 9 bases. V dropped 5 bases and J dropped 5; count of bases not matched to a gene: 4. Germline CDR1 is KGHSH and CDR2 is LQKENI. CDR3 length: 14 residues. This CDR3 is CASSWGQGDQPQHF. The CDR3 coding sequence is TGTGCCAGCTCATGGGGACAGGGCGATCAGCCCCAGCATTTT. The full variable domain, with the rest looked up from reference TRBV18 and TRBJ1-5, is NAGVMQNPRHLVRRRGQEARLRCSPMKGHSHVYWYRQLPEEGLKFMVYLQKENIIDESGMPKERFSAEFPKEGPSILRIQQVVRGDSAAYFCASSWGQGDQPQHFGDGTRLSIL.

V gene TRBV6-5 combines with J gene TRBJ1-5; maybe TRBD1 (5 bases). The germline CDR1 and CDR2 sequences are MNHEY and SVGAGI. This CDR3 comprises 14 residues. V dropped 2 bases and J dropped 5 bases, with 10 bases sitting between them. The DNA of the CDR3 is TGTGCCAGCAGTTACGATAGGGGTGATCAGCCCCAGCATTTT. It encodes CASSYDRGDQPQHF.

The genes are TRBV4-2 and TRBJ1-3; weak D call: TRBD1 (5 bases). The V gene lost 0 bases and the J gene lost 2 bases, with 8 bases spanning the gap. The CDR3 sequence is 15 residues long. Germline values: CDR1 LGHNA, CDR2 YNFKEQ. The CDR3 reads CASSQDVGAGNTIYF. CDR3 in DNA: TGTGCCAGCAGCCAAGATGTAGGGGCTGGAAACACCATATATTTT.

The chain links TRBV29-1 to TRBJ2-5, with 7 positions matching TRBD1. The germline CDR1 and CDR2 sequences are SQVTM and ANQGSEA. The CDR3 spans 13 residues. The V and J ends lost 7 bases and 2 bases, in that order; junction bases with no gene match: 7. CDR3 bases: TGCAGCGCCGGGACAGCAGTACAAGAGACCCAGTACTTC. The encoded protein is CSAGTAVQETQYF.